This T cell receptor (beta chain) was found in a study of control samples from healthy donors and cancer patients. The data were produced by immunoSEQ multiplex PCR, yet TCRdb's version contains in-frame clones alone and is incomplete. Here the sample spans around 27,000 clones, roughly 85% being singletons. The CDR3 contains 12 residues. The V and J ends lost 6 bases and 4 bases respectively, with 9 bases between them. The chain combines TRBV12-3 or TRBV12-4 with TRBJ1-2; the D is unclear. Sequenced: PBMCs. This receptor was taken from a woman aged 55-75 years with head and neck cancer. For the CDR3, the DNA is TGTGCCAGCAGGTCAGTTAGCTATGGCTACACCTTC. It is translated as CASRSVSYGYTF.